This T cell receptor (beta chain) was obtained from a study of post-analysis software for immune sequencing data. The TCR beta cDNA libraries contained unique molecular identifiers. One entry per CDR3 protein, called by TCRdb with MiXCR from the PCR reads. The sample contains about 820,000 distinct CDR3 sequences, approximately 57% of which appear only once. This TCR came from a girl aged 5 to 17 with multiple sclerosis. The material sequenced was blood.

CDR3: CSVGKGVSYEQYF. Here the CDR3 DNA reads TGCAGCGTTGGTAAGGGGGTCTCCTACGAGCAGTACTTC. The genes are TRBV29-1 and TRBJ2-7; the D gene is possibly TRBD1 (6 bases). The germline V and J ends were trimmed by 4 bases and 0 bases, with 10 bases remaining between them. CDR1 is SQVTM, CDR2 ANQGSEA, per germline. The CDR3 runs to 13 residues.